One sample yielded the 20 T cell receptor beta chains listed below, sequenced in a study of cytomegalovirus exposure and HLA in healthy donors. The repertoire was sequenced with immunoSEQ multiplex PCR; TCRdb's copy has only in-frame clones and lacks some. Of under 150,000 clones listed, around 90% were seen once; the top ten hold 7.5% to 9%. Material: PBMCs. These receptors came from a man aged 18-30 years in good health and CMV-seropositive.

This chain joins TRBV9 and TRBJ2-1, with 11 bases matching TRBD2. Germline assignment: CDR1 SGDLS and CDR2 YYNGEE. The CDR3 extends over 17 amino acids. V lost 0 bases, J lost 8 bases, and 10 bases stayed unmatched. CDR3 protein: CASSVEASGRPLDEQFF. The CDR3 coding sequence is TGTGCCAGCAGCGTAGAGGCTAGCGGGAGGCCCCTCGATGAGCAGTTCTTC.

A remark on this clone: The germline gene is not matched at one end of the junction; a read error may be the cause. This chain uses TRBV7-2 with TRBJ2-7, with a possible D match to TRBD1 (6 bases). The CDR3 runs to 11 residues. The V gene's germline CDR1 is SGHTA and CDR2 FQGNSA. The CDR3 sequence is CASSIRDTRDF. The CDR3 DNA reads as TGTGCCAGCAGCATACGGGACACTCGTGACTTC.

The rearrangement uses TRBV18 and TRBJ1-2; a weak D match, TRBD1 (5 bases). This CDR3 has 15 residues. V was trimmed by 0 bases and J by 5 bases, leaving 13 bases between them. Germline CDR1 is KGHSH and CDR2 is LQKENI. The CDR3 nucleotides are TGTGCCAGCTCACCACCCCCGGGGGATCCTTATGGCTACACCTTC. Its protein is CASSPPPGDPYGYTF.

This clone was detected only a few times. The chain employs TRBV7-8 and TRBJ2-7; TRBD1 agrees at 8 bases. Germline trimming cut 5 bases from V and 3 bases from J; bases unmatched to any gene: 6. Looked up from germline, CDR1 is SGHVS and CDR2 is FQNEAQ. The CDR3 has 14 residues. The CDR3 sequence is CASSPDRGIYEQYF. In DNA form, the CDR3 reads TGTGCCAGCAGCCCCGACAGGGGAATCTACGAGCAGTACTTC.

The table lists this clone with a few counts. V and J are TRBV9 and TRBJ1-1; D ambiguous. This CDR3 comprises 13 residues. Looked up from germline, CDR1 is SGDLS and CDR2 is YYNGEE. Between the trimmed V and J ends, which lost 4 bases and 1 base, there was a span of 8 bases. The chain's CDR3 is CASSLGRNTEAFF. CDR3 coding DNA: TGTGCCAGCAGCCTCGGGAGGAACACTGAAGCTTTCTTT.

This clone has just one count. The chain has TRBV2 and TRBJ2-2; D might be TRBD1 (5 bases). Between the trimmed V and J ends, which lost 7 bases and 4 bases, there was a span of 10 bases. Germline V CDR1 and CDR2: SNHLY, FYNNEI. The CDR3 is made up of 13 amino acids. This CDR3 is CASNQGFTGELFF. CDR3 nucleotide sequence: TGTGCCAGCAATCAGGGTTTCACCGGGGAGCTGTTTTTT.

The chain carries TRBV5-1 and TRBJ2-2, with a weak D call TRBD1 (6 bases). This CDR3 is 15 amino acids long. Germline CDR1 is SGHRS and CDR2 is YFSETQ. Trimming pared 6 bases from V and 0 bases from J, leaving 12 bases between. The CDR3 nucleotides read TGCGCCAGCACAGTAAGACAGGCGAACACCGGGGAGCTGTTTTTT. This gives the protein CASTVRQANTGELFF.

This chain links TRBV2 with TRBJ2-7, with 9 bases lining up with TRBD1. After removal of 10 bases from V and 2 bases from J, the junction contained 15 bases not matched to a gene. Germline V gene sequence: CDR1 SNHLY, CDR2 FYNNEI. The CDR3 is 16 residues long. The CDR3 bases are TGTGCCATCTCGGGACAGGGTTTGGGTAGCGCCTACGAGCAGTACTTC. This sequence encodes CAISGQGLGSAYEQYF.

V and J are TRBV19 and TRBJ1-5; the match to TRBD1 covers 7 bases. Germline loops: CDR1 LNHDA, CDR2 SQIVND (reference sequence). Trimming took 5 bases from V and 7 from J; bases not matched to a gene: 5. This CDR3 region has 13 residues. CDR3 loop: CASSWTGGQPQHF. In DNA form, the CDR3 reads TGTGCCAGTAGTTGGACAGGCGGCCAGCCCCAGCATTTT.

V gene TRBV19 combines with J gene TRBJ2-7; 7 bases agree with TRBD1. CDR1 is LNHDA and CDR2 is SQIVND in the germline V gene (reference sequence). The CDR3 covers 14 residues. The J segment lost 6 bases and the V segment lost 6 bases, leaving 11 bases of the junction unmatched. CDR3 in DNA: TGTGCCAGTAGACTATCGGGTTCAGGGGGCGAGCAGTACTTC. Encoded protein: CASRLSGSGGEQYF.

The rearrangement uses TRBV6-1 and TRBJ2-7; 10 bases line up with TRBD1. The CDR3 length is 15 residues. Losses at the gene ends were 10 bases for V and 1 base for J; bases not matched to a gene: 10. CDR1 and CDR2 (germline): MNHNS, SASEGT. DNA of the CDR3: TGTGCCACCACTGGGTGGACAGGGGGTTCCTACGAGCAGTACTTC. It specifies CATTGWTGGSYEQYF.

The chain couples TRBV11-3 to TRBJ2-7; 11 nucleotides line up with TRBD2. CDR1 and CDR2 (germline): SGHNT, YENEEA. V shed 4 bases, J shed 1 base, and the junction held 3 bases outside the gene matches. The CDR3 is 15 amino acids. The CDR3 loop reads CASSSGLAGSYEQYF. The CDR3 DNA is TGTGCCAGCAGCTCAGGACTAGCGGGTTCCTACGAGCAGTACTTC.

This clone has just one count. The V call is TRBV7-9, the J call TRBJ2-2, with 8 bases fitting TRBD1. J was trimmed by 1 base and V by 3 bases; bases with no gene match: 1. Germline V lookup: CDR1 SEHNR, CDR2 FQNEAQ (reference sequence). The CDR3 contains 15 residues. CDR3: CASSFGQGNTGELFF. The CDR3 DNA reads as TGTGCCAGCAGCTTTGGACAGGGGAACACCGGGGAGCTGTTTTTT. Combining the CDR3 with reference TRBV7-9 and TRBJ2-2 gives the whole variable domain DTGVSQNPRHKITKRGQNVTFRCDPISEHNRLYWYRQTLGQGPEFLTYFQNEAQLEKSRLLSDRFSAERPKGSFSTLEIQRTEQGDSAMYLCASSFGQGNTGELFFGEGSRLTVL.

A note on this clone: Other DNA sequences within the sample encode an identical CDR3. The chain has TRBV27 and TRBJ2-7, with no clear D. The V gene's germline CDR1 is MNHEY and CDR2 SMNVEV (reference sequence). The CDR3 sequence is 11 residues long. V gave up 4 bases and J gave up 7 bases, with 8 bases separating them. The CDR3 nucleotides read TGTGCCAGCAGTTCCTCCGGGGAGCAGTACTTC. Translating it yields CASSSSGEQYF.

This chain links TRBV25-1 with TRBJ1-1; D unclear. Between the trimmed V and J ends, which lost 5 bases and 11 bases, there was a span of 12 bases. The CDR3 spans 11 residues. CDR1 and CDR2 from the germline V gene are MGHDK and SYGVNS. This chain's CDR3 is CASSQKRSAFF. CDR3 sequence (DNA): TGTGCCAGCAGTCAAAAAAGGAGTGCTTTCTTT.

Turning to this clone: A read error may account for a junction end that differs from germline. This rearrangement joins TRBV7-7 to TRBJ2-5; tentative D call: TRBD2 (7 bases). There are 16 residues in the CDR3. The V gene's germline CDR1 is SSHAT and CDR2 FNYEAQ (reference sequence). The CDR3 nucleotides read TGTGCTAGCAGCTTAGGGGGGCAGCGGGGAGGGGAGACCCAGTACTTC. Protein: CASSLGGQRGGETQYF.

V and J are TRBV5-3 and TRBJ1-6, with TRBD1 matching 8 bases. TRBV5-3 is identified as an open reading frame with a role that is uncertain. The CDR3 covers 16 residues. V was pared by 1 base and J by 10 bases, with 10 bases of the junction left unmatched. The CDR3 loop is CARSLMAGGAKSPLHF. CDR3 in DNA: TGTGCCAGAAGCTTGATGGCAGGGGGCGCGAAATCACCCCTCCACTTT.

V and J are TRBV7-9 and TRBJ2-1; the match to TRBD2 covers 15 bases. The CDR3 is made up of 17 amino acids. Germline V gives CDR1 SEHNR, CDR2 FQNEAQ (reference sequence). The trim removed 0 bases at V and 8 bases at J, leaving 5 bases unmatched. CDR3 coding DNA: TGTGCCAGCAGCTTAGCCGGACTAGCGGGAGGGCCCCATGAGCAGTTCTTC. It is translated as CASSLAGLAGGPHEQFF.

The rearrangement uses TRBV7-9 and TRBJ1-2, with D unresolved. This CDR3 spans 12 amino acids. From germline, CDR1 is SEHNR and CDR2 FQNEAQ (reference sequence). Deletions cut 3 bases from V and 5 bases from J, with 7 bases between. Written as DNA, the CDR3 is TGTGCCAGCAGCTTCCGGGGTTATGGCTACACCTTC. The encoded protein is CASSFRGYGYTF.

The rearrangement links TRBV6-6 to TRBJ1-1, with D hard to call. Trimming removed 0 bases at V and 8 bases at J, with 13 bases between. Germline CDR1 is MNHNY and CDR2 is SVGAGI (reference sequence). The CDR3 runs to 14 residues. The CDR3 DNA sequence: TGTGCCAGCAGTTACTCTACGGAGTTAATCGAAGCTTTCTTT. Amino acids: CASSYSTELIEAFF.